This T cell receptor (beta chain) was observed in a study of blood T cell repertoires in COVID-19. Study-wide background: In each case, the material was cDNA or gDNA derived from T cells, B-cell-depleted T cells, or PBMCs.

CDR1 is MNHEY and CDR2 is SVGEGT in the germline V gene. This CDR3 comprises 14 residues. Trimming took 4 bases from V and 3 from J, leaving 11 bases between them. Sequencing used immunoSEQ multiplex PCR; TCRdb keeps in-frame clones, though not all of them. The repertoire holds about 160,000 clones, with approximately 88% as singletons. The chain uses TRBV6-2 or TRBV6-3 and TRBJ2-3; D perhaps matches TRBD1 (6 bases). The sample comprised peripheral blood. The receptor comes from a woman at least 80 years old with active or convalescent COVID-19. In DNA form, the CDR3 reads TGTGCCAGCAGTTTTCAGGGGAAAACAGATACGCAGTATTTT. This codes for CASSFQGKTDTQYF.